This record covers a single T cell receptor beta chain. By how much of the sample it makes up, this clone is medium-sized (0.01 to 0.1%). No antigen is known for it. Base qualities are not provided; no much larger clone lies one nucleotide away. Other nucleotide sequences in the sample specify the same CDR3. This sample was taken from a study of CD4 T cells in lung cancer (dated by TCRdb to the late 2010s). Describing the broader study: To find responses to candidate mutation-encoded neoepitopes, the study screened blood T cells from NSCLC patients and isolated neoantigen-specific CD4+ T-cell clones and TCRs. Tumor and non-adjacent lung tissue were obtained from four patients undergoing curative-intent resections for stage I-III non-small cell lung cancer. Lung adenocarcinoma or squamous cell carcinoma was present in the resected patients, who were aged 60 to 69 at blood donation and were mostly former smokers. Before blood donation, patients had received treatments including platinum chemotherapy, and some received nivolumab or pembrolizumab. The frequency of neoantigen-specific clonotypes in tumor resections, non-adjacent lung and cultured T-cell products was followed using TCRB deep sequencing. The full study reports these points: Some responses derived from blood might reflect in vitro priming of naive T cells or cross-reactivity instead of memory responses to the cancer.

The library was produced with the immunoSEQ multiplex PCR assay. DNA was isolated with Qiagen DNeasy or QIAamp micro DNA kits and TCRB sequenced with the Adaptive Biotechnology human TCRB sequencing kit. TCRB libraries were sequenced on an Illumina MiSeq. In the paper's pipeline: TCRB sequence data were analyzed with the kit provider's software, and tumor enrichment of clonotype templates was tested with Fisher's exact test. Entries here come from immuneACCESS through TCRdb and include only in-frame sequences with V and J called. Some clones fail to appear in such tables; in the studies checked, an unresolved V gene covers under half of the shortfall, and the cause of the remainder is unknown. V, J and clone size are those of that table, while D and trimming were read from the DNA. The sample table lists roughly 4,600 clones, 70% to 75% of them with a count of one. The top ten hold approximately 16% of the sample.

The sequencing input was lung tumor tissue. The TCR was taken from a man aged 55-75 years with non-small cell lung cancer.

The CDR3 here reads CASSIGRGNTEAFF. DNA sequence: TGTGCCAGTAGTATCGGCAGGGGAAACACTGAAGCTTTCTTT. In this chain, TRBV19 is recombined with TRBJ1-1; the best D guess is TRBD1, with 6 bases matching. V is cut by 3 bases and J by 2 bases, and the space between the germline ends is 10 bases. CDR1 LNHDA and CDR2 SQIVND are derived from the germline V gene (reference sequence). From cysteine to phenylalanine, the CDR3 is 14 amino acids long. The CDR3 DNA has 42 bases and is translated from base 1.